One sample yielded the 18 T cell receptor beta chains listed below, sequenced in a study of early T cells in non-severe SARS-CoV-2 infection. TCRdb independently ran MiXCR on the 5' RACE reads; one entry per CDR3 protein. The sample yields tens of thousands of distinct CDR3 sequences, 5% to 6% seen once. This sample comprised whole blood, obtained at baseline. The source is an adult who was a healthcare worker with PCR-confirmed SARS-CoV-2 infection or an uninfected control (not recorded which).

This clonotype has a count of ten or more. The chain links TRBV11-3 to TRBJ2-6; D might be TRBD1 (5 bases). Germline V lookup: CDR1 SGHNT, CDR2 YENEEA. V was trimmed by 7 bases and J by 2 bases, leaving 9 bases between them. The CDR3 is 14 residues long. The CDR3 DNA reads as TGTGCCAGCAAAGAAGGGGCTGGGGCCAACGTCCTGACTTTC. Residues: CASKEGAGANVLTF.

The chain recombines TRBV20-1 with TRBJ1-6; D ambiguous. The germline gives CDR1 DFQATT, CDR2 SNEGSKA (reference sequence). Trimming pared 3 bases from V and 8 bases from J, leaving 14 bases between. This CDR3 comprises 14 residues. The CDR3 sequence: CSARAGSPDSPLHF. The CDR3 coding sequence is TGCAGTGCTAGGGCAGGCTCCCCTGATTCACCCCTCCACTTT.

This clonotype was found many times. This sequence joins TRBV7-6 and TRBJ2-1; D is unresolved. CDR1 is SGHVS, CDR2 FNYEAQ, per germline. The CDR3 is 13 amino acids. Trimming left V 5 bases short and J 4 bases short, with 9 bases between. The CDR3 DNA reads as TGTGCCAGCAGCCACGCTAAATACAATGAGCAGTTCTTC. Protein: CASSHAKYNEQFF.

Comments on this clonotype: The missing conserved phenylalanine or tryptophan at the end of this CDR3 makes a read error likely. V gene TRBV12-3 or TRBV12-4 combines with J gene TRBJ2-5; D gene ambiguous. CDR3 length: 13 amino acids. Trimming left V 3 bases short and J 5 bases short, with 10 bases between. The CDR3 spells CASSFVAQETQYS. The CDR3 DNA is TGTGCCAGCAGTTTCGTAGCCCAGGAGACCCAGTACTCC.

This clonotype has more than one count but fewer than ten. V is TRBV10-3 and J is TRBJ2-6; D unresolved. The V gene lost 7 bases and the J gene lost 0 bases, with 16 bases spanning the gap. The CDR3 extends over 17 amino acids. Per germline, CDR1 ENHRY and CDR2 SYGVKD. The CDR3 region is CAIKEFKNRSGANVLTF. Here the CDR3 DNA reads TGTGCCATCAAGGAGTTTAAGAACCGCTCTGGGGCCAACGTCCTGACTTTC.

This clonotype has at least ten counts. The chain joins TRBV5-1 to TRBJ2-5; 10 bases match TRBD2. Germline V gives CDR1 SGHRS, CDR2 YFSETQ. The length of the CDR3 is 18 residues. V was pared by 4 bases and J by 4 bases, with 16 bases of the junction left unmatched. CDR3 amino acids: CASSMAALAGALRETQYF. Here the CDR3 DNA reads TGCGCCAGCAGCATGGCGGCGCTAGCGGGAGCCTTGAGAGAGACCCAGTACTTC.

In this sample, this clonotype turned up many times. J is TRBJ2-3 and V is TRBV5-1; 9 nucleotides agree with TRBD2. The junction had 9 bases not matched to a gene; V was cut back by 1 base and J by 6 bases. This CDR3 region has 16 residues. In germline, CDR1 is SGHRS, CDR2 YFSETQ. This CDR3 reads CASSLSLAGNADTQYF. The CDR3 nucleotides are TGCGCCAGCAGCTTGAGTCTAGCGGGGAACGCGGATACGCAGTATTTT.

This clonotype came up many times. For the CDR3, the DNA is TGTGCCAGCAGCTGGACGGGACTAGCGGGACCAGATACGCAGTATTTT. Protein product: CASSWTGLAGPDTQYF. V and J are TRBV7-9 and TRBJ2-3, with 13 bases fitting TRBD2. The V and J ends lost 4 bases and 4 bases, in that order; junction bases with no gene match: 5. The CDR3 has 16 residues. The germline gives CDR1 SEHNR, CDR2 FQNEAQ (reference sequence).

In this sample, this clonotype turned up a few times. The rearrangement links TRBV18 to TRBJ2-1; 9 positions agree with TRBD2. In germline, CDR1 is KGHSH, CDR2 LQKENI. Trimming cost V 3 bases and J 7 bases; bases outside gene matches: 7. The CDR3 totals 15 residues. DNA for the CDR3: TGTGCCAGCTCACCTTTCTCTAGCGGGAAGAATGAGCAGTTCTTC. This translates into CASSPFSSGKNEQFF.

This clonotype was observed many times. The chain couples TRBV20-1 to TRBJ2-1; D assignment may be TRBD1 or TRBD2 (5 bases each). CDR1 is DFQATT, CDR2 SNEGSKA, per germline (reference sequence). The CDR3 is 15 amino acids. Between the trimmed V and J ends, which lost 3 bases and 3 bases, there was a span of 15 bases. Here the CDR3 reads CSARERDRIYNEQFF. The CDR3 coding sequence is TGCAGTGCTAGGGAACGGGACCGTATCTACAATGAGCAGTTCTTC.

The chain couples TRBV10-1 to TRBJ1-1, with TRBD1 matching over 8 bases. The junction had 3 bases not matched to a gene; V was cut back by 1 base and J by 5 bases. This CDR3 has 14 residues. From germline, CDR1 is WNHNN and CDR2 SYGVQD (reference sequence). This chain's CDR3 is CASSEYRGGTEAFF. The CDR3, as DNA: TGCGCCAGCAGTGAGTACAGGGGGGGTACTGAAGCTTTCTTT.

This clonotype was seen a few times. The genes are TRBV5-1 and TRBJ1-5, with a possible D match to TRBD1 (5 bases). The CDR3 is 15 amino acids. Germline V lookup: CDR1 SGHRS, CDR2 YFSETQ. Between the trimmed V and J ends, which lost 4 bases and 1 base, there was a span of 12 bases. Written as DNA, the CDR3 is TGCGCCAGCAGCACCGCCGGGGCGAGCAATCAGCCCCAGCATTTT. As protein: CASSTAGASNQPQHF.

The rearrangement joins TRBV7-6 to TRBJ2-7; 10 positions match TRBD2. Germline CDR1 reads SGHVS; CDR2 reads FNYEAQ. The CDR3 contains 17 residues. V trimming: 2 bases; J trimming: 7 bases; junction bases outside the gene matches: 14. CDR3 DNA sequence: TGTGCCAGCAGCTTAACGATGGTCGGGACTAGCGTGAGGGAGCAGTACTTC. It is translated as CASSLTMVGTSVREQYF.

This clonotype has at least ten counts. V usage is TRBV18 and J usage is TRBJ2-6; 8 positions match TRBD1. V was clipped by 1 base and J by 0 bases; unmatched bases: 11. This CDR3 region has 20 residues. The germline V gene has CDR1 KGHSH and CDR2 LQKENI. CDR3 coding DNA: TGTGCCAGCTCACCACGAATTATGCCACAGGGGGTCTCTGGGGCCAACGTCCTGACTTTC. It yields the protein CASSPRIMPQGVSGANVLTF.

The chain carries TRBV24-1 and TRBJ2-3; D not resolved. V lost 12 bases, J lost 4 bases, and 7 bases lay in between. The CDR3 is 10 amino acids. Germline V lookup: CDR1 KGHDR, CDR2 SFDVKD. The CDR3 region is CAAFSDTQYF. CDR3 DNA sequence: TGTGCCGCCTTTTCAGATACGCAGTATTTT.

This clonotype appeared many times. The J gene is TRBJ2-3, the V gene TRBV20-1, with D uncertain. V lost 5 bases and J 0 bases, leaving 6 bases between the germline ends. The CDR3 length is 12 residues. Germline V gives CDR1 DFQATT, CDR2 SNEGSKA (reference sequence). The CDR3 DNA sequence: TGCAGTGCTGAGGATAGCACAGATACGCAGTATTTT. Encoded protein: CSAEDSTDTQYF.

This clonotype was detected many times. This chain links TRBV5-5 with TRBJ2-2; no reliable D call. The CDR3 spans 13 residues. The V end was cut by 0 bases, the J end by 6 bases, with 6 bases between. Germline loops: CDR1 SGHKS, CDR2 YYEKEE (reference sequence). CDR3 sequence (DNA): TGTGCCAGCAGCTTGGGGCTAGCCGGGGAGCTGTTTTTT. This codes for CASSLGLAGELFF.

This clonotype was detected many times. The chain's CDR3 is CASSTAWCCNQPQHF. The CDR3 DNA sequence: TGTGCCAGTAGTACTGCTTGGTGCTGCAATCAGCCCCAGCATTTT. V is TRBV19 and J is TRBJ1-5; no reliable D call. Per germline, CDR1 LNHDA and CDR2 SQIVND (reference sequence). V lost 4 bases and J 2 bases, leaving 12 bases between the germline ends. This CDR3 spans 15 amino acids. The full variable domain, in which reference TRBV19 and TRBJ1-5 provide the parts outside the CDR3, is DGGITQSPKYLFRKEGQNVTLSCEQNLNHDAMYWYRQDPGQGLRLIYYSQIVNDFQKGDIAEGYSVSREKKESFPLTVTSAQKNPTAFYLCASSTAWCCNQPQHFGDGTRLSIL.